This T cell receptor beta chain comes out of a study of shared clonotypes between healthy human individuals. Profiling relied on immunoSEQ multiplex PCR, and the TCRdb table lists in-frame clones only, not all of them. Of 2 million or so clones listed, around 95% are singletons. The TCR sequence derives from a man in his late teens or twenties in good health. What was sequenced was naive CD4+ T cells sorted from blood. Stated subset: CD45RA+ positively selected.

The CDR3 protein is CASSLGSGRAFNEQFF. In DNA, the CDR3 is TGCGCCAGCAGCTTGGGTTCAGGGAGGGCCTTCAATGAGCAGTTCTTC. This chain links TRBV5-1 with TRBJ2-1; 7 bases align to TRBD2. This CDR3 is 16 amino acids long. Losses at the gene ends were 0 bases for V and 6 bases for J; bases not matched to a gene: 9. CDR1 and CDR2 (germline): SGHRS, YFSETQ. Variable domain in full (rest from reference TRBV5-1 and TRBJ2-1): KAGVTQTPRYLIKTRGQQVTLSCSPISGHRSVSWYQQTPGQGLQFLFEYFSETQRNKGNFPGRFSGRQFSNSRSEMNVSTLELGDSALYLCASSLGSGRAFNEQFFGPGTRLTVL.